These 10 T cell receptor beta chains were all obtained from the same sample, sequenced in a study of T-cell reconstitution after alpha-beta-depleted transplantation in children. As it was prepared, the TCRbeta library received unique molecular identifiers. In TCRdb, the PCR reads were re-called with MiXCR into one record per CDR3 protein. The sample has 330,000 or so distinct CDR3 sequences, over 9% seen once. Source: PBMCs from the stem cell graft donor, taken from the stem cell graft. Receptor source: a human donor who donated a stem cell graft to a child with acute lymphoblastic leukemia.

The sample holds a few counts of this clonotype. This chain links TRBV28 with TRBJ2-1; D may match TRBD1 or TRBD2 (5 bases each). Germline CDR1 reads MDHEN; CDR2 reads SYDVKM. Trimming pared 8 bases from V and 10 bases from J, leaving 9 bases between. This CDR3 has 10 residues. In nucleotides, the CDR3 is TGTGCCAGCGGGGACGGCGAGCAGTTCTTC. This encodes CASGDGEQFF.

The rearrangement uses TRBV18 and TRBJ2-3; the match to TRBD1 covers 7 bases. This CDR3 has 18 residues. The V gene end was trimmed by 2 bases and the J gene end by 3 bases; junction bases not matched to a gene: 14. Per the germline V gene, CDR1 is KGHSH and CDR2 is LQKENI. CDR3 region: CASSPRSQTGSRTDTQYF. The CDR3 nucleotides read TGTGCCAGCTCACCAAGGTCCCAGACAGGGTCGAGGACAGATACGCAGTATTTT.

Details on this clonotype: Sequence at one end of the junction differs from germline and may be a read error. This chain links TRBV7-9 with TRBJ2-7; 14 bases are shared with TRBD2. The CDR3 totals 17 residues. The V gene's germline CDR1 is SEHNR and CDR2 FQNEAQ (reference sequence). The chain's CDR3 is CANSHKLGLAGVYEQYF. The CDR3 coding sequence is TGTGCCAACAGCCATAAACTGGGACTAGCGGGAGTCTACGAGCAGTACTTC.

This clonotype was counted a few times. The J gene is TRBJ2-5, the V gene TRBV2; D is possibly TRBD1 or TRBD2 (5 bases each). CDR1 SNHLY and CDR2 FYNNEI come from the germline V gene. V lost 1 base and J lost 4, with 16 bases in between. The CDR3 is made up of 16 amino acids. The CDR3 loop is CASSEVLGPLPETQYF. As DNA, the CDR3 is TGTGCCAGCAGTGAAGTTCTGGGACCGCTGCCAGAGACCCAGTACTTC. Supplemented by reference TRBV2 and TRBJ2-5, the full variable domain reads EPEVTQTPSHQVTQMGQEVILRCVPISNHLYFYWYRQILGQKVEFLVSFYNNEISEKSEIFDDQFSVERPDGSNFTLKIRSTKLEDSAMYFCASSEVLGPLPETQYFGPGTRLLVL.

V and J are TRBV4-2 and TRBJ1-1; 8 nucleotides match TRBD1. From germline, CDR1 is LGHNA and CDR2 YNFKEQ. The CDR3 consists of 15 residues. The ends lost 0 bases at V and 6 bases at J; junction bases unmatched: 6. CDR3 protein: CASSQEFGTGAEAFF. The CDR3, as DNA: TGTGCCAGCAGCCAAGAATTTGGGACAGGAGCTGAAGCTTTCTTT.

The chain's CDR3 is CASSTSSGQGGEQYF. In nucleotides, the CDR3 is TGCGCCAGCAGCACATCATCGGGACAGGGGGGCGAGCAGTACTTC. The gene calls are TRBV5-1 and TRBJ2-7, with TRBD1 identical over 11 bases. This CDR3 spans 15 amino acids. CDR1 and CDR2 (germline): SGHRS, YFSETQ. V lost 4 bases and J lost 6; bases outside the gene matches: 9.

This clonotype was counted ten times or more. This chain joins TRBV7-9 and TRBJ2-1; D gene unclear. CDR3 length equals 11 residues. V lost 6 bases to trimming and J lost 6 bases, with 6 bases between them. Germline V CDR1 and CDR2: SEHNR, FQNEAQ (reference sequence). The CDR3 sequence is CASRQFNEQFF. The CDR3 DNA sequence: TGTGCCAGCAGACAGTTCAATGAGCAGTTCTTC.

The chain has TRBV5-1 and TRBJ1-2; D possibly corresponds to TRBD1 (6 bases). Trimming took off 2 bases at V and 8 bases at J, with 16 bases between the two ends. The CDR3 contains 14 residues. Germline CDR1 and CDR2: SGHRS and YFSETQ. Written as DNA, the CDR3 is TGCGCCAGCAGCTTCGGTGGTGGGACAAAAGGCTACACCTTC. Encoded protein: CASSFGGGTKGYTF.

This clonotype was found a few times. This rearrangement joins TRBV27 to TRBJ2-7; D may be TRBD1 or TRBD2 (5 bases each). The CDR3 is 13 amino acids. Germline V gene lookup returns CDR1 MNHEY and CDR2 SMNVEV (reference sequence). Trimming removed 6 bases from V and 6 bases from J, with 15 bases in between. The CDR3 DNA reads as TGTGCCAGCAGCCTAGAGGCCGGGGCCGAGCAGTACTTC. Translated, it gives CASSLEAGAEQYF.

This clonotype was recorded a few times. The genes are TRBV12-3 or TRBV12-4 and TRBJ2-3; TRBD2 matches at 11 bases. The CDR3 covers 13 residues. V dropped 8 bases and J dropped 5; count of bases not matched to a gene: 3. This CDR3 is CASGLAGGDTQYF. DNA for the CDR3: TGTGCCAGCGGCCTAGCGGGAGGAGATACGCAGTATTTT.